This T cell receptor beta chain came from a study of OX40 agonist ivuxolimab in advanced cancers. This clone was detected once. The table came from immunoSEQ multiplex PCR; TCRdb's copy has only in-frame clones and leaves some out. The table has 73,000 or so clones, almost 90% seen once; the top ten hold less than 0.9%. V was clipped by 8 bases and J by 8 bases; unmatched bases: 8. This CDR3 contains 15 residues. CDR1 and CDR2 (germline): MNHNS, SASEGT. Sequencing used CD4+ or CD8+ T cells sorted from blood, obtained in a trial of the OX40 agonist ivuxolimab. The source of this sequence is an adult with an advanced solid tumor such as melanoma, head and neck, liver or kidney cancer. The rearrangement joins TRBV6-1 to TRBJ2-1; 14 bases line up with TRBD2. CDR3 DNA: TGTGCCAGCTCCCGGCGGGGACTAGCGGGAGATGAGCAGTTCTTC. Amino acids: CASSRRGLAGDEQFF.